The 19 T cell receptor beta chains below come from one sample, sequenced in a study of cytomegalovirus exposure and HLA in healthy donors. A multiplex PCR was run with 60 Vbeta primers and 13 Jbeta primers. The assay was immunoSEQ multiplex PCR, and TCRdb's table has in-frame clones only and misses some. Here the sample spans 100,000 to 150,000 clones, more than 75% being singletons. The sequenced material came from PBMCs. These receptors were obtained from a man younger than 40 in good health and CMV-seropositive.

The chain combines TRBV27 with TRBJ2-2, with 15 bases that match TRBD2. V dropped 5 bases and J dropped 7; count of bases not matched to a gene: 8. Per the germline V gene, CDR1 is MNHEY and CDR2 is SMNVEV (reference sequence). This CDR3 spans 17 amino acids. CDR3 sequence reads: CASSHGTSGRRGGELFF. The CDR3 region has the DNA TGTGCCAGCAGTCACGGGACTAGCGGGAGGAGGGGCGGGGAGCTGTTTTTT.

In the case of this clone: Different DNA sequences within this sample yield the same CDR3. The rearrangement links TRBV9 to TRBJ2-5; TRBD2 might be the D (5 bases). V lost 5 bases to trimming and J lost 5 bases, with 10 bases between them. The CDR3 is made up of 12 amino acids. CDR1 and CDR2 from the germline V gene are SGDLS and YYNGEE. The CDR3 coding sequence is TGTGCCAGCAGTCGGGGTGGGGAGACCCAGTACTTC. Its translation is CASSRGGETQYF.

This clone was observed a handful of times. J is TRBJ2-7 and V is TRBV10-1; TRBD1 matches 10 bases. The CDR3 has 14 amino acids. J lost 5 bases, V lost 5 bases, and 6 bases had no gene match. Germline CDR1 is WNHNN and CDR2 is SYGVQD (reference sequence). The CDR3 is CASSPDRGFDEQYF. In DNA form, the CDR3 reads TGCGCCAGCAGTCCGGACAGGGGGTTCGACGAGCAGTACTTC.

This clone was detected only once. V and J are TRBV6-5 and TRBJ1-1, with 7 bases lining up with TRBD1. Germline CDR1 is MNHEY and CDR2 is SVGAGI. The CDR3 runs to 15 residues. J gave up 1 base and V 1 base, and 3 bases lay outside the gene matches. CDR3 in DNA: TGTGCCAGCAGTTACTACGGGACAGCGAACACTGAAGCTTTCTTT. Translation gives CASSYYGTANTEAFF.

The chain combines TRBV7-8 with TRBJ2-7; 7 bases are a match to TRBD1. V gave up 3 bases and J gave up 3 bases; unmatched junction bases: 8. The germline V gene encodes CDR1 SGHVS and CDR2 FQNEAQ. This CDR3 spans 15 amino acids. The CDR3 spells CASSFTTGLGYEQYF. The CDR3 region has the DNA TGTGCCAGCAGCTTTACGACAGGGCTGGGCTACGAGCAGTACTTC. Full variable domain (missing parts from reference TRBV7-8 and TRBJ2-7): GAGVSQSPRYKVAKRGQDVALRCDPISGHVSLFWYQQALGQGPEFLTYFQNEAQLDKSGLPSDRFFAERPEGSVSTLKIQRTQQEDSAVYLCASSFTTGLGYEQYFGPGTRLTVT.

The chain joins TRBV6-1 to TRBJ2-7; a weak D match, TRBD1 (5 bases). Trimming cost V 2 bases and J 6 bases, with 11 bases left between them. The CDR3 length is 13 residues. Germline assignment: CDR1 MNHNS and CDR2 SASEGT. The chain's CDR3 is CASSERLGAEQYF. The CDR3 nucleotides are TGTGCCAGCAGTGAAAGGTTAGGGGCCGAGCAGTACTTC.

V is TRBV7-2 and J is TRBJ2-1; 8 bases map to TRBD2. V shed 5 bases and J 6 bases; nucleotides not matched to a gene: 3. CDR1 and CDR2 (germline): SGHTA, FQGNSA. The CDR3 loop spans 13 amino acids. The CDR3 nucleotides read TGTGCCAGCAGCAGACGGGGGGGCAATGAGCAGTTCTTC. Encoded protein: CASSRRGGNEQFF.

The chain combines TRBV30 with TRBJ2-7; D ambiguous. The V and J ends lost 1 base and 2 bases respectively, with 6 bases between them. CDR1 is GTSNPN, CDR2 SVGIG, per germline (reference sequence). The CDR3 spans 12 residues. CDR3 coding DNA: TGTGCCTGGAGTGGGGCGACCTACGAGCAGTACTTC. Protein: CAWSGATYEQYF. The variable domain in full, completed from reference TRBV30 and TRBJ2-7, reads SQTIHQWPATLVQPVGSPLSLECTVEGTSNPNLYWYRQAAGRGLQLLFYSVGIGQISSEVPQNLSASRPQDRQFILSSKKLLLSDSGFYLCAWSGATYEQYFGPGTRLTVT.

The rearrangement uses TRBV6-6 and TRBJ2-7; no reliable D call. Per germline, CDR1 MNHNY and CDR2 SVGAGI (reference sequence). CDR3 length: 12 residues. Trimming took 2 bases from V and 5 from J, leaving 7 bases between them. CDR3 nucleotide sequence: TGTGCCAGCAGTTACGAGCGCCACGAGCAGTACTTC. Its protein is CASSYERHEQYF.

CDR3 bases: TGTGCCAGCAGCTTGGGACTAGCGGAGGGGAACTCCTACGAGCAGTACTTC. As protein: CASSLGLAEGNSYEQYF. The chain has TRBV7-9 and TRBJ2-7; 11 bases agree with TRBD2. The J segment lost 0 bases and the V segment lost 3 bases, leaving 7 bases of the junction unmatched. The CDR3 consists of 17 residues. Germline V gene sequence: CDR1 SEHNR, CDR2 FQNEAQ (reference sequence). The entire variable domain, with the rest obtained from reference TRBV7-9 and TRBJ2-7, is as follows: DTGVSQNPRHKITKRGQNVTFRCDPISEHNRLYWYRQTLGQGPEFLTYFQNEAQLEKSRLLSDRFSAERPKGSFSTLEIQRTEQGDSAMYLCASSLGLAEGNSYEQYFGPGTRLTVT.

To note about this clone: One junction end disagrees with the germline gene, perhaps due to a read error. The V and J genes are TRBV7-9 and TRBJ2-7; 9 nucleotides align to TRBD1. The length of the CDR3 is 15 residues. The germline gives CDR1 SEHNR, CDR2 FQNEAQ (reference sequence). CDR3 protein: CSSSILRTGAIEQYF. Written as DNA, the CDR3 is TGTTCCAGCAGCATTCTCCGGACAGGGGCGATAGAGCAGTACTTC.

V is TRBV5-1 and J is TRBJ2-5; 7 nucleotides match TRBD1. The V gene end was trimmed by 4 bases and the J gene end by 1 base; junction bases not matched to a gene: 4. From germline, CDR1 is SGHRS and CDR2 YFSETQ. The CDR3 consists of 14 residues. CDR3 nucleotides: TGCGCCAGCAGCACCACAGGGGTCCAAGAGACCCAGTACTTC. It codes for CASSTTGVQETQYF.

The genes are TRBV9 and TRBJ2-3; 16 positions agree with TRBD2. This CDR3 is built from 18 residues. The V gene's germline CDR1 is SGDLS and CDR2 YYNGEE. V lost 3 bases to trimming and J lost 3 bases; unmatched junction nucleotides: 7. CDR3 in amino acids: CASSATGTSGRGTDTQYF. In DNA form, the CDR3 reads TGTGCCAGCAGCGCCACTGGGACTAGCGGGAGGGGGACAGATACGCAGTATTTT.

The chain employs TRBV4-3 and TRBJ2-2; maybe TRBD2 (5 bases). Germline loops: CDR1 LGHNA, CDR2 YSLEER. The CDR3 is made up of 15 amino acids. V shed 6 bases and J shed 1 base, with 12 bases lying between them. The CDR3 region is CASSNRLQNTGELFF. In DNA form, the CDR3 reads TGCGCCAGCAGTAACAGACTACAGAACACCGGGGAGCTGTTTTTT.

CDR3 DNA sequence: TGTGCCAGCAGCGCCGAGACAGGGCGAACCTACGAGCAGTACTTC. Protein: CASSAETGRTYEQYF. The chain recombines TRBV9 with TRBJ2-7; 7 bases fit TRBD1. After removal of 3 bases from V and 2 bases from J, the junction contained 8 bases not matched to a gene. CDR1 and CDR2 (germline): SGDLS, YYNGEE. The length of the CDR3 is 15 residues.

This sequence joins TRBV9 and TRBJ1-3; TRBD1 might be the D (6 bases). V dropped 4 bases and J dropped 4 bases, with 12 bases sitting between them. This CDR3 contains 14 residues. Germline assignment: CDR1 SGDLS and CDR2 YYNGEE. The CDR3 sequence is CASSQGQSGNTIYF. CDR3 DNA: TGTGCCAGCAGCCAAGGACAGTCCGGAAACACCATATATTTT.

The chain links TRBV4-2 to TRBJ2-3, with 16 bases matching TRBD2. The CDR3 contains 21 residues. The V gene end was trimmed by 1 base and the J gene end by 1 base; junction bases not matched to a gene: 11. Germline values: CDR1 LGHNA, CDR2 YNFKEQ. The DNA for the CDR3 is TGTGCCAGCAGCCAAGTGGGGACTAGCGGGAGGGCCTTCGCGCGCACAGATACGCAGTATTTT. It codes for CASSQVGTSGRAFARTDTQYF.

The chain couples TRBV6-1 to TRBJ2-3; a weak D match, TRBD2 (5 bases). Germline V gene lookup returns CDR1 MNHNS and CDR2 SASEGT. V was pared by 0 bases and J by 2 bases, with 12 bases between. This CDR3 contains 16 residues. CDR3 sequence: CASSEAPDLTTDTQYF. The CDR3 coding sequence is TGTGCCAGCAGTGAAGCACCGGACTTAACCACAGATACGCAGTATTTT.

This chain's CDR3 is CASSSRTSGRAADTQYF. The CDR3 nucleotides read TGTGCCAGCAGCTCAAGGACTAGCGGGAGGGCCGCCGATACGCAGTATTTT. The chain employs TRBV4-2 and TRBJ2-3; TRBD2 matches 15 bases. The germline gives CDR1 LGHNA, CDR2 YNFKEQ. V dropped 5 bases and J dropped 6; count of bases not matched to a gene: 9. The CDR3 consists of 17 residues.